Reported below is one TCR beta chain. These data originate in a study of blood T cells in healthy people across ages. A second PCR, run for roughly 7 to 11 cycles, used a sample-barcoded 5' primer plus a J-beta primer mix. One entry per CDR3 protein results from TCRdb running MiXCR on the 5' RACE reads. Among fewer than 1,200,000 distinct CDR3 sequences listed, 20% to 25% were seen once. This CDR3 is built from 13 residues. Trimming took 8 bases from V and 0 from J, leaving 8 bases between them. These records were also assigned to another study, of T cells of mothers and their children.

The chain joins TRBV12-3 or TRBV12-4 to TRBJ2-4; D is ambiguous. The source is a girl aged 2 to 10 in good health. The source material was blood. The CDR3 loop is CASGMGAKNIQYF. The CDR3 DNA follows: TGTGCCAGCGGGATGGGAGCCAAAAACATTCAGTACTTC.